Shown below are 18 T cell receptor beta chains from a single sample sequenced in a study of blood T cell repertoires in COVID-19. Measured with immunoSEQ multiplex PCR; TCRdb has only the in-frame clones, and not every one. The sample shows about 210,000 clones, 85% of them seen only once. Sample: PBMCs or T cells enriched from blood (not recorded which). These receptors were taken from a man aged 35-49 years who had recovered from COVID-19.

The chain employs TRBV30 and TRBJ2-7, with 8 bases fitting TRBD2. The V gene's germline CDR1 is GTSNPN and CDR2 SVGIG (reference sequence). The CDR3 extends over 12 amino acids. With V trimmed by 2 bases and J by 6 bases, 3 bases remained unmatched. In nucleotides, the CDR3 is TGTGCCTGGAGTAGCGGGGGAATCGAGCAGTACTTC. As protein: CAWSSGGIEQYF.

The chain uses TRBV3-1 (or the pseudogene TRBV3-2) and TRBJ2-1; 12 nucleotides align to TRBD2. J lost 6 bases, V lost 8 bases, and 2 bases had no gene match. The CDR3 totals 13 residues. Germline lookup yields CDR1 LGHDT and CDR2 YNNKEL (reference sequence). CDR3 in DNA: TGTGCCAGCGGACTAGCGGGACGCAATGAGCAGTTCTTC. Amino acids: CASGLAGRNEQFF.

The chain has TRBV9 and TRBJ2-1; 10 positions match TRBD2. The ends lost 4 bases at V and 6 bases at J; junction bases unmatched: 7. This CDR3 comprises 15 residues. CDR1 is SGDLS and CDR2 is YYNGEE in the germline V gene. The CDR3 loop is CASSPGLARINEQFF. The CDR3, as DNA: TGTGCCAGCAGCCCGGGACTAGCGAGGATCAATGAGCAGTTCTTC.

The rearrangement uses TRBV12-5 and TRBJ2-1; TRBD2 agrees at 9 bases. Trimming cost V 7 bases and J 6 bases; bases outside gene matches: 10. This CDR3 has 15 residues. Germline CDR1 and CDR2: LGHNT and FRNRAP. DNA of the CDR3: TGTGCTAGTGTCCTTAGCGGGAGTGGAGCCAATGAGCAGTTCTTC. Translated: CASVLSGSGANEQFF.

The chain recombines TRBV28 with TRBJ1-2; perhaps TRBD1 as D (5 bases). The CDR3 is made up of 14 amino acids. Germline values: CDR1 MDHEN, CDR2 SYDVKM. Trimming stripped 5 bases from V and 3 bases from J, with 13 bases between. The DNA of the CDR3 is TGTGCCAGCAGTGATACTCCCAGGGACTATGGCTACACCTTC. This codes for CASSDTPRDYGYTF.

The gene calls are TRBV5-4 and TRBJ1-6; 9 positions match TRBD1. J gave up 8 bases and V 4 bases, and 7 bases lay outside the gene matches. This CDR3 region has 15 residues. Germline assignment: CDR1 SGHNT and CDR2 YYREEE (reference sequence). This CDR3 reads CASSDKTGGYSPLHF. The CDR3 DNA sequence: TGTGCCAGCAGCGATAAGACAGGGGGATATTCACCCCTCCACTTT.

The CDR3 protein is CASSRRDRPYEQYF. CDR3 bases: TGTGCCAGTAGTCGTCGGGACAGGCCTTACGAGCAGTACTTC. The chain carries TRBV19 and TRBJ2-7; 8 nucleotides align to TRBD1. Looked up from germline, CDR1 is LNHDA and CDR2 is SQIVND (reference sequence). CDR3 length equals 14 residues. The J segment lost 4 bases and the V segment lost 5 bases, leaving 7 bases of the junction unmatched.

V usage is TRBV30 and J usage is TRBJ2-3; the match to TRBD1 covers 9 bases. CDR3 length: 16 residues. The junction had 9 bases not matched to a gene; V was cut back by 3 bases and J by 2 bases. Germline CDR1 GTSNPN, CDR2 SVGIG (reference sequence). Here the CDR3 DNA reads TGTGCCTGGAGGGAAGAGGACAGGGGATACACAGATACGCAGTATTTT. Translating gives CAWREEDRGYTDTQYF.

This chain uses TRBV3-1 (or the pseudogene TRBV3-2) with TRBJ2-2, with 10 bases aligning to TRBD2. The germline gives CDR1 LGHDT, CDR2 YNNKEL (reference sequence). The CDR3 sequence is 16 residues long. Losses at the gene ends were 4 bases for V and 7 bases for J; bases not matched to a gene: 9. The CDR3 nucleotides are TGTGCCAGCAGCCGGAACCCAGCGGGAGGGGTCGGGGAGCTGTTTTTT. It yields the protein CASSRNPAGGVGELFF.

The CDR3 DNA follows: TGTGCCAGCGGCAGCGCGGGCTACAATGAGCAGTTCTTC. It yields the protein CASGSAGYNEQFF. The rearrangement uses TRBV28 and TRBJ2-1; TRBD2 is a possible D gene (5 bases). V lost 8 bases, J lost 3 bases, and 11 bases lay in between. The CDR3 totals 13 residues. Germline values: CDR1 MDHEN, CDR2 SYDVKM.

The chain has TRBV19 and TRBJ2-7, with 11 bases lining up with TRBD2. The length of the CDR3 is 19 residues. Germline CDR1 is LNHDA and CDR2 is SQIVND (reference sequence). The J segment lost 7 bases and the V segment lost 3 bases, leaving 20 bases of the junction unmatched. CDR3 in amino acids: CASSIRLAGRIQGPREQYF. In DNA, the CDR3 is TGTGCCAGTAGTATTCGACTAGCGGGACGAATACAAGGCCCTAGGGAGCAGTACTTC. Supplemented by reference TRBV19 and TRBJ2-7, the full variable domain reads DGGITQSPKYLFRKEGQNVTLSCEQNLNHDAMYWYRQDPGQGLRLIYYSQIVNDFQKGDIAEGYSVSREKKESFPLTVTSAQKNPTAFYLCASSIRLAGRIQGPREQYFGPGTRLTVT.

The gene calls are TRBV5-4 and TRBJ2-7, with a weak D call TRBD1 (6 bases). The germline V and J ends were trimmed by 0 bases and 5 bases, with 15 bases remaining between them. Germline loops: CDR1 SGHNT, CDR2 YYREEE (reference sequence). CDR3 length: 15 residues. The CDR3 spells CASSLATGRMHEQYF. CDR3 coding DNA: TGTGCCAGCAGCTTGGCTACAGGGAGAATGCACGAGCAGTACTTC.

The gene calls are TRBV10-3 and TRBJ2-5; TRBD1 aligns across 8 bases. The germline gives CDR1 ENHRY, CDR2 SYGVKD. V lost 4 bases, J lost 4 bases, and 8 bases stayed unmatched. This CDR3 contains 15 residues. CDR3 region: CAISAGTGEGETQYF. CDR3 nucleotide sequence: TGTGCCATCAGTGCAGGGACAGGCGAGGGAGAGACCCAGTACTTC.

The CDR3 nucleotides are TGTGCCAGTAGTATAGCGGCGGCAGATACGCAGTATTTT. This encodes CASSIAAADTQYF. The chain employs TRBV19 and TRBJ2-3; no clear D gene. Trimming took off 1 base at V and 4 bases at J, with 6 bases between the two ends. The CDR3 runs to 13 residues. Germline CDR1 is LNHDA and CDR2 is SQIVND (reference sequence). The full variable domain, its missing parts supplied by reference TRBV19 and TRBJ2-3, is DGGITQSPKYLFRKEGQNVTLSCEQNLNHDAMYWYRQDPGQGLRLIYYSQIVNDFQKGDIAEGYSVSREKKESFPLTVTSAQKNPTAFYLCASSIAAADTQYFGPGTRLTVL.

The chain joins TRBV2 to TRBJ1-5; D possibly corresponds to TRBD1 (5 bases). This CDR3 contains 12 residues. Germline loops: CDR1 SNHLY, CDR2 FYNNEI. V was cut by 6 bases and J by 6 bases, with 9 bases left in between. CDR3 sequence: CASRPQGQPQHF. The CDR3 bases are TGTGCCAGCAGGCCTCAGGGTCAGCCCCAGCATTTT.

The V gene is TRBV28, the J gene TRBJ1-5, with 8 positions matching TRBD1. The germline CDR1 and CDR2 sequences are MDHEN and SYDVKM. The CDR3 has 15 residues. Trimming at V came to 3 bases and at J to 1 base, leaving 2 bases not matched to a gene. The CDR3 sequence is CASSFTGGSNQPQHF. The CDR3 nucleotides read TGTGCCAGCAGTTTCACAGGGGGGAGCAATCAGCCCCAGCATTTT.

A single count supports this clone. The chain carries TRBV10-3 and TRBJ1-1; TRBD1 aligns across 12 bases. Germline CDR1 ENHRY, CDR2 SYGVKD. With V trimmed by 6 bases and J by 7 bases, 3 bases remained unmatched. The CDR3 consists of 13 residues. The CDR3: CAIRGTGGSEAFF. CDR3 nucleotides: TGTGCCATCAGAGGGACAGGGGGCAGTGAAGCTTTCTTT.

This clone has only a few counts. The chain carries TRBV19 and TRBJ2-7; 14 bases align to TRBD2. There are 15 residues in the CDR3. With 3 bases clipped from V and 6 bases from J, the junction kept 4 bases outside the gene matches. Looked up from germline, CDR1 is LNHDA and CDR2 is SQIVND (reference sequence). The CDR3 DNA reads TGTGCCAGTAGTATGGGACTAGCGGGAGTTGGCGAGCAGTACTTC. It yields the protein CASSMGLAGVGEQYF. Full variable domain (rest looked up from reference TRBV19 and TRBJ2-7): DGGITQSPKYLFRKEGQNVTLSCEQNLNHDAMYWYRQDPGQGLRLIYYSQIVNDFQKGDIAEGYSVSREKKESFPLTVTSAQKNPTAFYLCASSMGLAGVGEQYFGPGTRLTVT.